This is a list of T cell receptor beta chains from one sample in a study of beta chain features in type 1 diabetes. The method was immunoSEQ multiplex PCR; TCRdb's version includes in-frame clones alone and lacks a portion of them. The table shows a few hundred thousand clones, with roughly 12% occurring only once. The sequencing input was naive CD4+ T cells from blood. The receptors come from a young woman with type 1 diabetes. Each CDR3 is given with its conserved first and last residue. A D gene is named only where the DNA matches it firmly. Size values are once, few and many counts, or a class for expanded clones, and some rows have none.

cdr3_nt: TGTGCCAGCTCACCACCGGGCCACTATGGCTACACCTTC
cdr3_aa: CASSPPGHYGYTF
v_call: TRBV18
clone_size: .
cdr3_length: 13
d_call: .
j_call: TRBJ1-2

cdr3_nt: TGTGCCAGTAGTGTCGCCGGGACAACTAGCACAGATACGCAGTATTTT
cdr3_aa: CASSVAGTTSTDTQYF
v_call: TRBV19
clone_size: few
cdr3_length: 16
d_call: .
j_call: TRBJ2-3

cdr3_nt: TGTGCCAGCTCAGAGTCGCGGGGAAAGGTAGACATTCAGTACTTC
cdr3_aa: CASSESRGKVDIQYF
v_call: TRBV18
clone_size: few
cdr3_length: 15
d_call: .
j_call: TRBJ2-4

cdr3_nt: TGTGCCAGCAGCTCAATTGGACTAGCGGGACAGGTGCAGTACTTC
cdr3_aa: CASSSIGLAGQVQYF
v_call: TRBV7-2
clone_size: .
cdr3_length: 15
d_call: TRBD2
j_call: TRBJ2-7

cdr3_nt: TGTGCCAGCAGCTACCGGGACTATAATCAGCCCCAGCATTTT
cdr3_aa: CASSYRDYNQPQHF
v_call: TRBV7-2
clone_size: few
cdr3_length: 14
d_call: .
j_call: TRBJ1-5

cdr3_nt: TGTGCCAGCAGCCGCGTGGACAGGACGATGAACACTGAAGCTTTCTTT
cdr3_aa: CASSRVDRTMNTEAFF
v_call: TRBV11-2
clone_size: .
cdr3_length: 16
d_call: TRBD1
j_call: TRBJ1-1

cdr3_nt: TGTGCCAGCAGCTTAGGGCAGGGCCGGGAGGAACCCCAGCATTTT
cdr3_aa: CASSLGQGREEPQHF
v_call: TRBV7-6
clone_size: few
cdr3_length: 15
d_call: .
j_call: TRBJ1-5

cdr3_nt: TGTGCCACCCCCCCCAAGACAGTCTCCTACGAGCAGTACTTC
cdr3_aa: CATPPKTVSYEQYF
v_call: TRBV15
clone_size: few
cdr3_length: 14
d_call: .
j_call: TRBJ2-7

cdr3_nt: TGTGCCACCAGCAGAGCAGTCACAGATACGCAGTATTTT
cdr3_aa: CATSRAVTDTQYF
v_call: TRBV15
clone_size: few
cdr3_length: 13
d_call: .
j_call: TRBJ2-3

cdr3_nt: TGCGCCAGCAGCCAAGAACGTGGGGGACTAGCGGGAGCCTACAATGAGCAGTTCTTC
cdr3_aa: CASSQERGGLAGAYNEQFF
v_call: TRBV4-3
clone_size: .
cdr3_length: 19
d_call: TRBD2
j_call: TRBJ2-1

cdr3_nt: TGCAGCGTTGACCGCCTAGCGGTCCAAGAGACCCAGTACTTC
cdr3_aa: CSVDRLAVQETQYF
v_call: TRBV29-1
clone_size: few
cdr3_length: 14
d_call: TRBD2
j_call: TRBJ2-5

cdr3_nt: TGTGCCAGCAGCCCCAGACTAGCGGGAGAAGATACGCAGTATTTT
cdr3_aa: CASSPRLAGEDTQYF
v_call: TRBV14
clone_size: .
cdr3_length: 15
d_call: TRBD2
j_call: TRBJ2-3

cdr3_nt: TGTGCCAGCAGCTTCGACAGCTCGATCTACGAGCAGTACTTC
cdr3_aa: CASSFDSSIYEQYF
v_call: TRBV5-4
clone_size: .
cdr3_length: 14
d_call: .
j_call: TRBJ2-7

cdr3_nt: TGTGCCTGGAATTCGGGACAGCTACTTGAAAAACTGTTTTTT
cdr3_aa: CAWNSGQLLEKLFF
v_call: TRBV30
clone_size: .
cdr3_length: 14
d_call: TRBD1
j_call: TRBJ1-4

cdr3_nt: TGTGCCAGCAGTTTATTCCTAGCATTGAAGGTGTCCCAAGAGACCCAGTACTTC
cdr3_aa: CASSLFLALKVSQETQYF
v_call: TRBV28
clone_size: .
cdr3_length: 18
d_call: .
j_call: TRBJ2-5

cdr3_nt: TGTGCCAGCAGCTTAGGGGGCGACAGGACCGGGGACTATGGCTACACCTTC
cdr3_aa: CASSLGGDRTGDYGYTF
v_call: TRBV7-9
clone_size: .
cdr3_length: 17
d_call: .
j_call: TRBJ1-2

cdr3_nt: TGTGCCAGCAGCTTAGATCAGGGGAGAGGCACTGAAGCTTTCTTT
cdr3_aa: CASSLDQGRGTEAFF
v_call: TRBV7-2
clone_size: few
cdr3_length: 15
d_call: .
j_call: TRBJ1-1

cdr3_nt: TGTGCCAGCAGCTTAGGCTTGTCCGGGGACTCCTACAATGAGCAGTTCTTC
cdr3_aa: CASSLGLSGDSYNEQFF
v_call: TRBV7-9
clone_size: .
cdr3_length: 17
d_call: .
j_call: TRBJ2-1

cdr3_nt: TGTGCCAGCAGCCCTACCAAGGCTAGCGGGGGGGCGTCTGGCGGGGAGCTGTTTTTT
cdr3_aa: CASSPTKASGGASGGELFF
v_call: TRBV7-2
clone_size: .
cdr3_length: 19
d_call: TRBD2
j_call: TRBJ2-2

cdr3_nt: TGTGCCAGCAGCCCCCACTCGCGGGGGGGCAAGAATGAGCAGTTCTTC
cdr3_aa: CASSPHSRGGKNEQFF
v_call: TRBV9
clone_size: .
cdr3_length: 16
d_call: TRBD2
j_call: TRBJ2-1

cdr3_nt: TGCAGCGTTGAGTCCCAGGAGGGGACGGGGGCCAACGTCCTGACTTTC
cdr3_aa: CSVESQEGTGANVLTF
v_call: TRBV29-1
clone_size: .
cdr3_length: 16
d_call: .
j_call: TRBJ2-6

cdr3_nt: TGTGCCAGCAGTCCACAGGGCCCCTACGAGCAGTACTTC
cdr3_aa: CASSPQGPYEQYF
v_call: TRBV7-8
clone_size: .
cdr3_length: 13
d_call: .
j_call: TRBJ2-7

cdr3_nt: TGTGCCAGCAGCCAAGAGACAGGGCACTATAATTCACCCCTCCACTTT
cdr3_aa: CASSQETGHYNSPLHF
v_call: TRBV14
clone_size: .
cdr3_length: 16
d_call: TRBD1
j_call: TRBJ1-6